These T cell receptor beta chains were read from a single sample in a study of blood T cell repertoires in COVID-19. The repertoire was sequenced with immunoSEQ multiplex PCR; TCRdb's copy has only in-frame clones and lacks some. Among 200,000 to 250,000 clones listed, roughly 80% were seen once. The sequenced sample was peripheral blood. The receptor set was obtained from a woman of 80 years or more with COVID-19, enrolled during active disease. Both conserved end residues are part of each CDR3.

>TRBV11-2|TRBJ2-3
CASSGNSGRGDTQYF
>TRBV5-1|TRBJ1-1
CASSLAPSGVTEAFF
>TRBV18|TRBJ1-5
CASSPGTGDQPQHF
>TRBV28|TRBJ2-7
CASSFLTDDEQYF
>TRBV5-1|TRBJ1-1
CASSLDAGLGLNTEAFF
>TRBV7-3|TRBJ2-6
CASSFGTGGSGANVLTF
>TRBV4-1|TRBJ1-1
CASSPAGLGTRAFF
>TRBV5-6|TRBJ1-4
CASRSRGTRGEKLFF
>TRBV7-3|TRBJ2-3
CASGTASTDTQYF
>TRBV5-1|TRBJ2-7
CASSLAGPGEQYF
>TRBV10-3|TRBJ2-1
CASTGDYRNQQFF
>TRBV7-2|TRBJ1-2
CASSWSRDSYGYTF
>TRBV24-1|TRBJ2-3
CATRPAGESTDTQYF
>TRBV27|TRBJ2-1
CASSHPTRQFF
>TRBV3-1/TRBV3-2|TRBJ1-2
CASSPGQGPGGYGYTF
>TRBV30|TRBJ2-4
CAWSVQEGSVVLAKNIQYF
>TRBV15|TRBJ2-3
CATSRRDRPSTDTQYF
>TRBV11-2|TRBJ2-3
CASSLVAGATYTDTQYF
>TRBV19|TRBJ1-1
CASSPHPQTGMDTEAFF
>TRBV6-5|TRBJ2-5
CASSSGTSGGKTQYF
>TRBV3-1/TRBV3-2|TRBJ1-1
CASSHLNRGTEAFF
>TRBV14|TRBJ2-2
CASSQAGGRSTGELFF
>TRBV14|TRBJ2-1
CASSRGTGGLDEQFF
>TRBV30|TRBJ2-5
CAWSRAHRGSQETQYF
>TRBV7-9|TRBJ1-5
CASSLGMGGRRDQPQHF
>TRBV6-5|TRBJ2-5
CASSQRETQYF
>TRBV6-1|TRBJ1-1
CASSEAGRRDTEAFF
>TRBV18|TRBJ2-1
CASSPGVEAGRSYNEQFF
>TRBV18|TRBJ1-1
CASSPRANTEAFF
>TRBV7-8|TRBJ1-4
CASSLDRGALPNEKLFF
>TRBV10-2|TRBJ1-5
CASSARLQGRNQPQHF
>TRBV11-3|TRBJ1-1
CASSSQGLGTEAFF
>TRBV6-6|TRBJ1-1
CASSPGDRGRVTEAFF
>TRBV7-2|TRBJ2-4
CASSPPGISAKNIQYF
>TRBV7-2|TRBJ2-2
CASEQGTNTGELFF
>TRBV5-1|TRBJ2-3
CASSSAQVADTQYF
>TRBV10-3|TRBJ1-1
CAIRPGQGSNTEAFF
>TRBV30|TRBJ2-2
CAWSTGGYTGELFF
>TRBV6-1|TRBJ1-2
CASSDRANYGYTF
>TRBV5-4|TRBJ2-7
CASSPGDSGVSYEQYF
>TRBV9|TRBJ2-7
CASSVGTERIYEQYF
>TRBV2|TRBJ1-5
CASSAGDRSFNQPQHF